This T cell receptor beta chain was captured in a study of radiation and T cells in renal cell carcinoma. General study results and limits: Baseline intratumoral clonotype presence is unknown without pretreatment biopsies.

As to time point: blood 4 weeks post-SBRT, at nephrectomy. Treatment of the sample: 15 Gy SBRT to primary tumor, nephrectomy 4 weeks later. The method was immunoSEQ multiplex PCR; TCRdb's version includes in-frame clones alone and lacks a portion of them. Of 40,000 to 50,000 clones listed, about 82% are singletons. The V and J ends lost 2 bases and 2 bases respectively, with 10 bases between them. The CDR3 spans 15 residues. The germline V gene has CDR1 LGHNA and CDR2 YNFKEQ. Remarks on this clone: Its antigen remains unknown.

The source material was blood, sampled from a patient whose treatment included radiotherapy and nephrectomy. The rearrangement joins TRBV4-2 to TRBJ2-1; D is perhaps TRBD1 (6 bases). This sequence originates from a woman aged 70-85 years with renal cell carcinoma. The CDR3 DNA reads TGTGCCAGCAGCCAATCCGGGACACCCTACAATGAGCAGTTCTTC. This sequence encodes CASSQSGTPYNEQFF.